Below, 12 T cell receptor beta chains from the same sample are listed, as sequenced in a study of blood T cell repertoires in COVID-19 (dated by TCRdb to the early 2020s). The library was prepared using the immunoSEQ multiplex PCR assay. TCRdb carries this immuneACCESS record with in-frame sequences only. Its versions omit some clonotypes, under half of them owing to an unresolved V gene in the studies checked, with the rest unexplained. The sample table records about 82,000 clones; about four fifths of these occur just once. The ten largest clones add up to about 11% of the sample. The sequenced sample was peripheral blood. The receptors stem from a woman between 35 and 50 years old with active or convalescent COVID-19.

The chain recombines TRBV11-2 with TRBJ1-4; 7 nucleotides align to TRBD1. The V gene's germline CDR1 is SGHAT and CDR2 FQNNGV. Unmatched junction bases numbered 7, after V lost 5 bases and J lost 7 bases. The CDR3 spans 14 residues. DNA of the CDR3: TGTGCCAGCAGCATCAACAGGGGCGGTGAAAAACTGTTTTTT. It encodes CASSINRGGEKLFF.

The J gene is TRBJ2-5, the V gene TRBV11-3; TRBD1 agrees at 8 bases. The junction had 1 base not matched to a gene; V was cut back by 5 bases and J by 5 bases. From germline, CDR1 is SGHNT and CDR2 YENEEA. The CDR3 is made up of 12 amino acids. The CDR3 spells CASSTGGETQYF. The DNA of the CDR3 is TGTGCCAGCAGCACAGGGGGGGAGACCCAGTACTTC.

This clone was counted a few times. The chain links TRBV6-4 to TRBJ1-2; 7 bases fit TRBD1. The junction had 8 bases not matched to a gene; V was cut back by 6 bases and J by 4 bases. Germline-derived CDR1 and CDR2 are MRHNA and SNTAGT. The CDR3 runs 14 residues. The CDR3 reads CASSPRTGSYGYTF. The CDR3 DNA follows: TGTGCCAGCAGCCCCCGGACAGGTTCCTATGGCTACACCTTC.

The chain joins TRBV24-1 to TRBJ2-6; 9 bases map to TRBD1. CDR1 KGHDR and CDR2 SFDVKD come from the germline V gene. The CDR3 has 19 residues. The trim removed 2 bases at V and 0 bases at J, leaving 7 bases unmatched. The CDR3 protein is CATSDSPGQGNSGANVLTF. The CDR3 DNA reads TGTGCCACCAGTGATTCGCCGGGACAGGGAAACTCTGGGGCCAACGTCCTGACTTTC.

The chain combines TRBV9 with TRBJ2-5; 7 bases agree with TRBD1. The CDR3 runs to 17 residues. Trimming at V came to 0 bases and at J to 1 base, leaving 9 bases not matched to a gene. Germline V gives CDR1 SGDLS, CDR2 YYNGEE. CDR3 protein: CASSVVTGARAQETQYF. DNA of the CDR3: TGTGCCAGCAGCGTAGTCACAGGGGCGAGGGCCCAAGAGACCCAGTACTTC.

This clone was counted only a few times. V usage is TRBV7-9 and J usage is TRBJ2-3, with D maybe TRBD1 (5 bases). Germline CDR1 is SEHNR and CDR2 is FQNEAQ (reference sequence). The CDR3 covers 12 residues. The V and J ends lost 2 bases and 6 bases respectively, with 6 bases between them. The DNA for the CDR3 is TGTGCCAGCAGCTTACAGGGTGATACGCAGTATTTT. It translates to CASSLQGDTQYF.

The chain joins TRBV18 to TRBJ2-3, with D perhaps matching TRBD2 (7 bases). The CDR3 sequence is 16 residues long. V gave up 4 bases and J gave up 1 base, with 15 bases separating them. Germline CDR1 is KGHSH and CDR2 is LQKENI. The CDR3 DNA is TGTGCCAGCTCACGGCGTGCGGGGGCGGGCACAGATACGCAGTATTTT. Amino acids: CASSRRAGAGTDTQYF.

The V gene is TRBV28, the J gene TRBJ2-6, with 9 positions matching TRBD2. With 5 bases clipped from V and 0 bases from J, the junction kept 5 bases outside the gene matches. The CDR3 sequence is 17 residues long. Germline V lookup: CDR1 MDHEN, CDR2 SYDVKM. The CDR3 region has the DNA TGTGCCAGCAGTCCTAGCGGGGCCAACTCTGGGGCCAACGTCCTGACTTTC. Amino acid sequence: CASSPSGANSGANVLTF. Drawing the rest from reference TRBV28 and TRBJ2-6, the complete variable domain is DVKVTQSSRYLVKRTGEKVFLECVQDMDHENMFWYRQDPGLGLRLIYFSYDVKMKEKGDIPEGYSVSREKKERFSLILESASTNQTSMYLCASSPSGANSGANVLTFGAGSRLTVL.

This chain connects TRBV5-1 to TRBJ2-7; possibly TRBD1 for D (7 bases). V dropped 1 base and J dropped 5 bases, with 19 bases sitting between them. CDR3 size: 16 residues. Germline assignment: CDR1 SGHRS and CDR2 YFSETQ. The CDR3 loop reads CASSLNLGGQNHEQYF. The DNA of the CDR3 is TGCGCCAGCAGCTTGAACTTGGGGGGACAGAACCACGAGCAGTACTTC.

V and J are TRBV3-1 (or the pseudogene TRBV3-2) and TRBJ2-5; the D gene is possibly TRBD1 (7 bases). Germline assignment: CDR1 LGHDT and CDR2 YNNKEL (reference sequence). This CDR3 is built from 15 residues. Trimming took 6 bases from V and 5 from J, leaving 19 bases between them. Written as DNA, the CDR3 is TGTGCCAGCAGTCCCAGGGGGGTAGACAGGGAGACCCAGTACTTC. This gives the protein CASSPRGVDRETQYF.

The chain recombines TRBV4-3 with TRBJ1-5; D ambiguous. The CDR3 runs to 15 residues. Germline V gene sequence: CDR1 LGHNA, CDR2 YSLEER. The V end lost 0 bases, the J end lost 3 bases, and 9 bases lay between the germline ends. The CDR3 region is CASSQEEGFNQPQHF. The DNA of the CDR3 is TGCGCCAGCAGCCAAGAGGAGGGATTCAATCAGCCCCAGCATTTT.

The V gene is TRBV5-6, the J gene TRBJ2-1; weak D call: TRBD2 (6 bases). The germline V and J ends were trimmed by 0 bases and 6 bases, with 16 bases remaining between them. This CDR3 contains 16 residues. Germline lookup yields CDR1 SGHDT and CDR2 YYEEEE. The CDR3 DNA follows: TGTGCCAGCAGCTTGGTTCAGGGATTCGGGGGCAATGAGCAGTTCTTC. Protein: CASSLVQGFGGNEQFF.